This T cell receptor beta chain comes out of a study of blood T cells in healthy people across ages (dated by TCRdb to the mid-2010s). Study-wide context: In model experiments, roughly one uniquely barcoded TCR beta cDNA molecule per two T cells was captured by template switching. Using deep sequencing normalized with unique cDNA molecular identifiers, the study measured how TCR beta repertoire diversity changes with age. The donors were split into four age groups: young (average approximately 16 years), middle-aged (about 40), aged (approximately 60) and long-lived (roughly 88). Two additional independent replicas of 1 million unique cDNA reads from the same blood draw were analyzed for two donors (one aged 18 to 30 and one aged 80 or older). To avoid experimental bias, donors of different ages were spread randomly across the sequencing lanes. The full study reports these points: Compared with the aged group, the long-lived group had more naive CD4+ T cells, fewer expanded clones and increased TCR diversity, suggesting age selection. As age increased, observed TCR beta diversity per million T cells dropped in a roughly linear way, and a significant reduction was already evident by age 40. Because the CMV infection status of the donors was unknown, age-related changes in expanded clonotypes may potentially have been confounded. Since profiling was done on bulk unsorted PBMCs, naive and antigen-experienced compartments could not be conclusively compared. Estimates of total diversity based on one million sequenced T cells were regarded as lower bounds and as underestimates. There was a strong correlation between observed TCR beta diversity and the percentage of naive T cells measured by flow cytometry.

Systemically healthy Caucasian individuals from Russia, approximately 39 in total and aged roughly 6 to 100 years, were included as donors. Each donor gave 9 to 10 milliliters of peripheral blood, collected into EDTA-treated Vacutainer tubes. Ficoll-Paque density-gradient centrifugation was used to isolate PBMCs, with at least 7 million obtained per sample. Total RNA, at least 6 micrograms per sample, was extracted from PBMCs with Trizol reagent. For every donor, an aliquot of PBMCs went through flow cytometry to measure the percentages of naive CD45RAhigh/CD27high T cells. This clonotype has more than one count but fewer than ten. Its antigen has not been determined. No much larger clone is present one base from it, and per-base qualities are unavailable. Receptor amplification or capture employed 5' RACE. The listed sequencing device is Illumina HiSeq 2500. The second PCR ran for about 6 to 12 cycles and used a J-beta primer mix along with a sample-barcoded 5' primer. Each TCR beta cDNA molecule received a unique molecular identifier from a template-switch 5' adaptor carrying 12 random nucleotides. At least 3 million CDR3-containing paired-end reads were obtained from each sample. The Mint cDNA synthesis kit, primed by a TRBC-specific oligonucleotide, was used to synthesize first-strand cDNA from all RNA. All cDNA was treated with uracil-DNA glycosylase and then went through a first 18-cycle PCR with the universal primers M1SS and BC2_uni_R. On the study's bioinformatics: Each sample was normalized by randomly selecting 1 million high-quality reads, each carrying a distinct molecular identifier. Reads with shared molecular identifiers were discarded instead of being binned into consensus sequences. MiTCR, run with a Q25 quality threshold and the strictest error-elimination algorithm, handled CDR3 identification, clonotype clustering and error correction. A nonparametric unseen species model using Euler transformation provided a lower-bound estimate of total TCR beta diversity. The public reads were reanalyzed by TCRdb: fastp trimming at Q25, MiXCR alignment, in-frame beta chains only. Records with the same CDR3 protein are collapsed into one entry carrying the most frequent genes and DNA. TCRdb, not the original authors, processed these V and J calls. The sample table shows some 860,000 distinct CDR3 sequences, and roughly 56% are seen once. The ten biggest clones cover 20% to 30% of the sample.

Sequenced: blood. The TCR was taken from a man aged 40-49 years in good health.

The CDR3 region: CASSFSRGYEQYF. The nucleotide sequence is TGTGCCAGCAGTTTTAGCCGGGGTTACGAGCAGTACTTC. The chain couples TRBV27 to TRBJ2-5, with TRBD2 perhaps the D gene, on 5 matching bases. The end of the DNA fits TRBJ2-7 better, so the J call may be wrong. The CDR3, cysteine through phenylalanine, is 13 amino acids long. Solely the CDR3 DNA is kept, with 39 bases framed from the first base. The germline V gene (reference sequence) yields MNHEY for CDR1 and SMNVEV for CDR2.